What follows are 29 T cell receptor beta chains derived from one specimen sequenced in a study of vaccination and CD4 T cells after COVID-19. The Oncomine TCR Beta short-read assay was what sequenced the DNA obtained from cultured CD4+ T cells. TCRdb re-called the PCR reads with MiXCR, one entry per CDR3 protein. The sample lists 6,000 to 6,500 distinct CDR3 sequences, 18% occurring once. No cognate antigen is known for these TCRs. Regarding treatment: roughly ten-day PBMC culture with coronavirus spike peptide pools or control peptides (ViraFEST assay). Source material: CD4+ T cells from blood, cultured in vitro. The receptors derive from a human donor who had recovered from COVID-19.

CDR3 region: CSARGQGRRAGELFF. The CDR3 coding sequence is TGCAGTGCGAGGGGACAAGGACGAAGGGCCGGGGAGCTGTTTTTT. The J gene is TRBJ2-2, the V gene TRBV20-1; perhaps TRBD1 as D (6 bases). Germline V gene lookup returns CDR1 DFQATT and CDR2 SNEGSKA (reference sequence). Between the trimmed V and J ends, which lost 6 bases and 6 bases, there was a span of 20 bases. The CDR3 extends over 15 amino acids.

This clonotype is judged medium-sized (0.01 to 0.1%). The rearrangement links TRBV6-1 to TRBJ2-5; the D is unclear. The V end was cut by 2 bases, the J end by 2 bases, with 9 bases between. The germline gives CDR1 MNHNS, CDR2 SASEGT. CDR3 size: 14 residues. The CDR3 DNA is TGTGCCAGCAGTGAATGGAACGGACAAGAGACCCAGTACTTC. Translation gives CASSEWNGQETQYF.

This rearrangement joins TRBV5-4 to TRBJ1-2; weak D call: TRBD1 (6 bases). Germline loops: CDR1 SGHNT, CDR2 YYREEE (reference sequence). V was cut by 0 bases and J by 8 bases, with 14 bases left in between. The CDR3 runs 14 residues. The CDR3 here is CASSLVGTGRGYTF. CDR3 bases: TGTGCCAGCAGCTTGGTCGGTACAGGGCGAGGCTACACCTTC.

This clonotype was observed a few times. This chain connects TRBV7-6 to TRBJ1-3, with D hard to call. The V gene's germline CDR1 is SGHVS and CDR2 FNYEAQ. Trimming removed 0 bases at V and 1 base at J, with 4 bases between. The CDR3 has 14 amino acids. CDR3 region: CASSLAQSGNTIYF. CDR3 nucleotides: TGTGCCAGCAGCTTAGCGCAATCTGGAAACACCATATATTTT.

The CDR3 nucleotides are TGTGCCAGCTCACCGGCGAACACTGAAGCTTTCTTT. This encodes CASSPANTEAFF. The chain uses TRBV18 and TRBJ1-1; no clear D gene. The ends were cut back, 3 bases at V and 1 base at J, with 3 bases in the middle. The CDR3 runs to 12 residues. CDR1 is KGHSH, CDR2 LQKENI, per germline. Using reference TRBV18 and TRBJ1-1 for the parts outside the CDR3, the full variable domain is NAGVMQNPRHLVRRRGQEARLRCSPMKGHSHVYWYRQLPEEGLKFMVYLQKENIIDESGMPKERFSAEFPKEGPSILRIQQVVRGDSAAYFCASSPANTEAFFGQGTRLTVV.

The chain recombines TRBV6-1 with TRBJ2-1, with 16 bases lining up with TRBD2. The germline CDR1 and CDR2 sequences are MNHNS and SASEGT. This CDR3 has 14 residues. Trimming removed 7 bases from V and 15 bases from J; junction bases left unmatched: 9. The CDR3, as DNA: TGTGCCAGCACCCCAGGGACTAGCGGGAGGGAGGTGTTCTTC. Translating gives CASTPGTSGREVFF.

In its sample, this clonotype ranks as medium-sized (0.01 to 0.1%). This chain links TRBV6-1 with TRBJ1-2; the match to TRBD1 covers 9 bases. The CDR3 extends over 15 amino acids. Germline CDR1 and CDR2: MNHNS and SASEGT. V gave up 7 bases and J gave up 1 base; unmatched junction bases: 7. The CDR3 reads CASTPGTGLNYGYTF. The CDR3, as DNA: TGTGCCAGCACTCCAGGGACAGGGCTTAACTATGGCTACACCTTC.

This clonotype has a handful of counts. The chain uses TRBV7-3 and TRBJ2-5, with D perhaps given as TRBD1 or TRBD2 (5 bases each). V lost 5 bases to trimming and J lost 5 bases, with 15 bases between them. CDR3 length: 14 amino acids. Germline CDR1 SGHTA, CDR2 FQGTGA. The CDR3 reads CASSPTGSGETQYF. The CDR3 coding sequence is TGTGCCAGCAGCCCAACAGGTTCGGGGGAGACCCAGTACTTC.

Within the sample, this clonotype is medium-sized. This chain joins TRBV20-1 and TRBJ1-5; D not certain. The CDR3 is 20 amino acids. Per the germline V gene, CDR1 is DFQATT and CDR2 is SNEGSKA (reference sequence). Deletions cut 0 bases from V and 0 bases from J, with 24 bases between. CDR3 nucleotide sequence: TGCAGTGCTAGAGATTTGTCAGACTCAACCCCGCAGTATAGCAATCAGCCCCAGCATTTT. It codes for CSARDLSDSTPQYSNQPQHF.

On this clonotype itself: This may be a read error, as it is one base from a much larger clone. The V gene is TRBV27, the J gene TRBJ1-6; TRBD1 might be the D (6 bases). The length of the CDR3 is 16 residues. Germline assignment: CDR1 MNHEY and CDR2 SMNVEV (reference sequence). CDR3 residues: CASSSSNNRANSPLRF. As DNA, the CDR3 is TGTGCCAGCAGTTCCTCTAACAACAGGGCTAATTCACCCCTCCGCTTT.

This chain links TRBV12-3 or TRBV12-4 with TRBJ2-3; no definite D call. CDR3 length: 15 residues. Deletions cut 3 bases from V and 4 bases from J, with 14 bases between. CDR3 DNA: TGTGCCAGCAGTTTGGCCGTACCGCGCTCAGATACGCAGTATTTT. Amino acids: CASSLAVPRSDTQYF.

This clonotype is classed as medium-sized. The V gene is TRBV11-1, the J gene TRBJ2-5; D is possibly TRBD2 (7 bases). The CDR3 contains 13 residues. CDR1 SGHAT and CDR2 FQDESV come from the germline V gene (reference sequence). The V end was cut by 6 bases, the J end by 5 bases, with 13 bases between. In DNA, the CDR3 is TGTGCCAGCAGTCAAGGGGGGGTTGAGACCCAGTACTTC. Its translation is CASSQGGVETQYF.

This clonotype has a handful of counts. This rearrangement joins TRBV27 to TRBJ2-7; D is unresolved. Trimming cost V 4 bases and J 0 bases, with 10 bases left between them. Looked up from germline, CDR1 is MNHEY and CDR2 is SMNVEV (reference sequence). The CDR3 spans 14 residues. CDR3 coding DNA: TGTGCCAGCAGTTGGGCAGGTGCCTCCTACGAGCAGTACTTC. Translation: CASSWAGASYEQYF.

The chain combines TRBV10-3 with TRBJ2-2; 8 bases agree with TRBD1. Germline CDR1 reads ENHRY; CDR2 reads SYGVKD. CDR3 length: 16 amino acids. The V gene end was trimmed by 0 bases and the J gene end by 4 bases; junction bases not matched to a gene: 4. DNA of the CDR3: TGTGCCATCAGTGAGTCTGCAGGACAGGGCACCGGGGAGCTGTTTTTT. It codes for CAISESAGQGTGELFF.

This clonotype was observed a few times. The V call is TRBV6-2 or TRBV6-3, the J call TRBJ2-7, with D perhaps being TRBD1 or TRBD2 (5 bases each). The length of the CDR3 is 13 residues. CDR1 MNHEY and CDR2 SVGEGT come from the germline V gene. Trimming pared 10 bases from V and 3 bases from J, leaving 16 bases between. The CDR3 loop is CATYKMGVYEQYF. The DNA for the CDR3 is TGTGCCACCTATAAGATGGGGGTCTACGAGCAGTACTTC.

This clonotype is medium-sized. The chain joins TRBV7-8 to TRBJ2-5, with TRBD2 as a possible D gene (5 bases). V dropped 5 bases and J dropped 7 bases, with 14 bases sitting between them. CDR3 length: 13 residues. Germline CDR1 is SGHVS and CDR2 is FQNEAQ. Written as DNA, the CDR3 is TGTGCCAGCAGCCCGATAAGGGAGTCGACCCAGTACTTC. Its translation: CASSPIRESTQYF.

This clonotype has only a few counts. The chain carries TRBV4-1 and TRBJ2-2; D call uncertain. This CDR3 spans 15 amino acids. Germline CDR1 MGHRA, CDR2 YSYEKL. V lost 6 bases to trimming and J lost 1 base, with 12 bases between them. The CDR3 sequence: CASRNPVRNTGELFF. The DNA for the CDR3 is TGCGCCAGCAGAAACCCCGTCAGGAACACCGGGGAGCTGTTTTTT.

This clonotype turned up a few times. The chain links TRBV7-9 to TRBJ2-3, with 15 bases lining up with TRBD2. The germline gives CDR1 SEHNR, CDR2 FQNEAQ (reference sequence). Trimming removed 1 base from V and 4 bases from J; junction bases left unmatched: 3. CDR3 length: 17 residues. The CDR3 spells CASSLGTSGGAADTQYF. The CDR3 bases are TGTGCCAGCAGCTTAGGGACTAGCGGGGGGGCGGCAGATACGCAGTATTTT.

The chain links TRBV28 to TRBJ1-1; D might be TRBD1 (6 bases). The CDR3 is made up of 21 amino acids. Germline V gives CDR1 MDHEN, CDR2 SYDVKM. The germline V and J ends were trimmed by 6 bases and 0 bases, with 32 bases remaining between them. CDR3 region: CASSPMAAGVWAGKMNTEAFF. For the CDR3, the DNA is TGTGCCAGCAGCCCTATGGCCGCAGGGGTATGGGCCGGGAAAATGAACACTGAAGCTTTCTTT.

The chain has TRBV12-3 or TRBV12-4 and TRBJ1-5; 8 bases fit TRBD1. V was pared by 4 bases and J by 1 base, with 6 bases of the junction left unmatched. This CDR3 comprises 16 residues. CDR3 in amino acids: CASSSGGPWSNQPQHF. CDR3 in DNA: TGTGCCAGCAGTTCAGGGGGCCCGTGGAGCAATCAGCCCCAGCATTTT.

This clonotype has just a few counts. The chain employs TRBV29-1 and TRBJ2-3, with 12 bases matching TRBD2. Germline CDR1 SQVTM, CDR2 ANQGSEA. Unmatched junction bases numbered 3, after V lost 5 bases and J lost 6 bases. The CDR3 extends over 13 amino acids. The CDR3 reads CSVRLAGEDTQYF. CDR3 DNA: TGCAGCGTTAGACTAGCGGGGGAGGATACGCAGTATTTT.

By share of the sample, this clonotype is medium-sized. The V gene is TRBV2, the J gene TRBJ1-1; D possibly corresponds to TRBD1 (6 bases). With 3 bases removed from V and 7 bases from J, the gap between germline ends came to 18 bases. The V gene's germline CDR1 is SNHLY and CDR2 FYNNEI. The CDR3 runs 15 residues. DNA of the CDR3: TGTGCCAGCAGTGACCCGACGGGGGAACAGGGTGAAGCTTTCTTT. It is translated as CASSDPTGEQGEAFF.

This clonotype was observed a few times. This chain links TRBV2 with TRBJ1-1, with TRBD1 identical over 12 bases. The V gene end was trimmed by 4 bases and the J gene end by 3 bases; junction bases not matched to a gene: 0. This CDR3 is built from 14 residues. Germline CDR1 and CDR2: SNHLY and FYNNEI. The DNA for the CDR3 is TGTGCCAGCAGTGGGGACAGGGGGCACACTGAAGCTTTCTTT. Amino acid sequence: CASSGDRGHTEAFF.

This clonotype occurred a few times. V usage is TRBV12-3 or TRBV12-4 and J usage is TRBJ1-2; perhaps TRBD1 as D (5 bases). The CDR3 extends over 13 amino acids. Deletions cut 5 bases from V and 5 bases from J, with 12 bases between. For the CDR3, the DNA is TGTGCCAGCAGTGGGCGGGGGTCGTATGGCTACACCTTC. This translates into CASSGRGSYGYTF.

The chain combines TRBV2 with TRBJ2-5; no clear D gene. This CDR3 has 14 residues. With 4 bases removed from V and 3 bases from J, the gap between germline ends came to 12 bases. Per the germline V gene, CDR1 is SNHLY and CDR2 is FYNNEI. Here the CDR3 reads CASSGALSEETQYF. CDR3 DNA: TGTGCCAGCAGTGGTGCGCTCTCGGAAGAGACCCAGTACTTC.

By sample fraction, this clonotype is medium-sized (0.01 to 0.1%). The chain joins TRBV19 to TRBJ1-6; 7 bases fit TRBD1. V was pared by 4 bases and J by 1 base, with 7 bases of the junction left unmatched. The V gene's germline CDR1 is LNHDA and CDR2 SQIVND (reference sequence). CDR3 length: 17 residues. CDR3 sequence: CASSTRQGRSYNSPLHF. CDR3 sequence (DNA): TGTGCCAGTAGTACGAGACAGGGTAGATCCTATAATTCACCCCTCCACTTT.

In its sample, this clonotype was seen a few times. The genes are TRBV6-2 or TRBV6-3 and TRBJ2-5, with 9 nucleotides matching TRBD2. Germline lookup yields CDR1 MNHEY and CDR2 SVGEGT. V was pared by 6 bases and J by 5 bases, with 16 bases of the junction left unmatched. This CDR3 region has 17 residues. The CDR3 region is CASSDPGGSGSPETQYF. CDR3 DNA sequence: TGTGCCAGCAGCGACCCGGGGGGTAGCGGGAGTCCCGAGACCCAGTACTTC.

This clonotype was recorded a few times. The V and J genes are TRBV10-3 and TRBJ1-2; the D gene is possibly TRBD1 (5 bases). V was pared by 6 bases and J by 6 bases, with 26 bases between. There are 17 residues in the CDR3. Germline CDR1 reads ENHRY; CDR2 reads SYGVKD. The CDR3 here is CAISGWTDSSRVDGYTF. The CDR3 region has the DNA TGTGCCATCAGCGGGTGGACCGACAGCAGCAGGGTAGATGGCTACACCTTC.

This chain's CDR3 is CASTRRQGKETQYF. DNA for the CDR3: TGTGCCAGCACCAGACGACAGGGCAAAGAGACCCAGTACTTC. V and J are TRBV6-1 and TRBJ2-5; 7 nucleotides line up with TRBD1. This CDR3 is 14 amino acids long. Looked up from germline, CDR1 is MNHNS and CDR2 is SASEGT. The trim removed 7 bases at V and 3 bases at J, leaving 8 bases unmatched.